This T cell receptor (beta chain) was identified in a study of blood T cell repertoires in COVID-19. Across the whole study: In each case, the material was cDNA or gDNA derived from T cells, B-cell-depleted T cells, or PBMCs.

V trimming: 11 bases; J trimming: 2 bases; junction bases outside the gene matches: 11. The CDR3 consists of 14 residues. The germline CDR1 and CDR2 sequences are LGHDT and YNNKEL (reference sequence). The data were produced by immunoSEQ multiplex PCR, yet TCRdb's version contains in-frame clones alone and is incomplete. The sample has 250,000 or so clones, approximately 84% seen once; the top ten hold about 4%. Material: peripheral blood. The receptor was isolated from a man aged 45-65 years with acute or convalescent COVID-19. V usage is TRBV3-1 (or the pseudogene TRBV3-2) and J usage is TRBJ2-7; 8 nucleotides align to TRBD1. CDR3 in DNA: TGTGCCTCCAGCAGGGGGCGCGAGGCCTACGAGCAGTACTTC. Its protein product is CASSRGREAYEQYF.